This T cell receptor (beta chain) was obtained from a study of human T cells and chemical hapten exposure. Study-level information: Cases of alopecia areata, totalis or universalis occurred in a predominantly female patient group. Per-sample TCR yield variation was attributed mainly to small pooled library volume differences.

This clonotype was seen only once. One end of the junction does not line up with germline, which may come from a read error. Indicated time point: pre-sensitization, week 0. The sample's treatment: therapeutic diphenylcyclopropenone sensitization with weekly scalp DPC. Total RNA was isolated from unfractionated whole blood. Library construction involved attaching unique molecular identifiers to individual cDNA molecules, which allowed quantitative, reproducible TCR counting. Using its own MiXCR run on the RACE reads, TCRdb lists one record per CDR3 protein. There are approximately 77,000 distinct CDR3 sequences in the sample; around 15% occur only once, and roughly 4.8% lies in the top ten. Per germline, CDR1 SQVTM and CDR2 ANQGSEA. The CDR3 length is 15 residues.

The starting material was whole blood, obtained in connection with sensitization to the hapten diphenylcyclopropenone (DPC). The source of this sequence is a woman between 45 and 65 years old with alopecia areata. Some clones in this sample may be carry-over from other donors' samples. The chain links TRBV29-1 to TRBJ2-5; 8 nucleotides match TRBD1. The CDR3 DNA reads as TGCAGCGTTGCGGAGACAGGGGCCCACTCAGAGACCCTGTACTTC. Amino acids: CSVAETGAHSETLYF. Based on the CDR3 plus reference TRBV29-1 and TRBJ2-5, the full variable domain is SAVISQKPSRDICQRGTSLTIQCQVDSQVTMMFWYRQQPGQSLTLIATANQGSEATYESGFVIDKFPISRPNLTFSTLTVSNMSPEDSSIYLCSVAETGAHSETLYFGPGTRLLVL.